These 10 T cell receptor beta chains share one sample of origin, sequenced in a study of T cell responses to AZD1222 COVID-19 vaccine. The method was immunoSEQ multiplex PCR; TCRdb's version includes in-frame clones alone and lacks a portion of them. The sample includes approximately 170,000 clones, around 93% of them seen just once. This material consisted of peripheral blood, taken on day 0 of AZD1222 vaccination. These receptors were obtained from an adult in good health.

CDR3 sequence (DNA): TGTGCCAGCAGCCACACTAACAGGGATTCACCCCTCCACTTT. Translated: CASSHTNRDSPLHF. The J gene is TRBJ1-6, the V gene TRBV14; possible D gene TRBD1, 6 bases. The CDR3 consists of 14 residues. The germline gives CDR1 SGHDN, CDR2 FVKESK. Trimming stripped 3 bases from V and 8 bases from J, with 11 bases between. The full variable domain, with the rest looked up from reference TRBV14 and TRBJ1-6, is EAGVTQFPSHSVIEKGQTVTLRCDPISGHDNLYWYRRVMGKEIKFLLHFVKESKQDESGMPNNRFLAERTGGTYSTLKVQPAELEDSGVYFCASSHTNRDSPLHFGNGTRLTVT.

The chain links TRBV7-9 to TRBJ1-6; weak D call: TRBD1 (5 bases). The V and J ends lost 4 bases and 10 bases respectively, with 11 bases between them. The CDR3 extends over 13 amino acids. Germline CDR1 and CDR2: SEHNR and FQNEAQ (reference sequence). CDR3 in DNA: TGTGCCAGCAGCTCCCCCTGGGGGTCACCCCTCCACTTT. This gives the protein CASSSPWGSPLHF. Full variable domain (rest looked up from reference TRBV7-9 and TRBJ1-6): DTGVSQNPRHKITKRGQNVTFRCDPISEHNRLYWYRQTLGQGPEFLTYFQNEAQLEKSRLLSDRFSAERPKGSFSTLEIQRTEQGDSAMYLCASSSPWGSPLHFGNGTRLTVT.

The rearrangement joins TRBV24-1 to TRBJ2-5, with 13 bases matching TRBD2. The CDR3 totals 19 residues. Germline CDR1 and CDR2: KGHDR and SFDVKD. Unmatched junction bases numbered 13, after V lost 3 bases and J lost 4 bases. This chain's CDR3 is CATSDPRLAGGGVRETQYF. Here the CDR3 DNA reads TGTGCCACCAGTGATCCTAGACTAGCGGGAGGAGGTGTGCGAGAGACCCAGTACTTC.

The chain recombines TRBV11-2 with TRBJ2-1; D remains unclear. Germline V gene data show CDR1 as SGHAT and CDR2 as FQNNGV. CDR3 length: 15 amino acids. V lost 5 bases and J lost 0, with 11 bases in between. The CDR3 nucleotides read TGTGCCAGCAGCCCAGTCGGGTACTCCTACAATGAGCAGTTCTTC. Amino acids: CASSPVGYSYNEQFF.

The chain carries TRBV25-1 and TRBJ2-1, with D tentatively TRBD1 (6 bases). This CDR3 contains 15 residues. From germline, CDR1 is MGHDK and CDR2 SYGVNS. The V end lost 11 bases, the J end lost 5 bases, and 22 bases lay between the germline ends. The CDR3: CASWGHRLTDNEQFF. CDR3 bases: TGTGCCTCATGGGGACACAGACTTACAGACAATGAGCAGTTCTTC. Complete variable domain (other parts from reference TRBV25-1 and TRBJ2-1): EADIYQTPRYLVIGTGKKITLECSQTMGHDKMYWYQQDPGMELHLIHYSYGVNSTEKGDLSSESTVSRIRTEHFPLTLESARPSHTSQYLCASWGHRLTDNEQFFGPGTRLTVL.

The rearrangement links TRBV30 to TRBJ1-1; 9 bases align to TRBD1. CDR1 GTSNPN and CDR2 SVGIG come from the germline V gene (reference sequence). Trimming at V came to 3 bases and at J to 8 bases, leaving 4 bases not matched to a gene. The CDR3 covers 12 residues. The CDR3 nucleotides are TGTGCCTGGAGGACAGGGGGATTGGAAGCTTTCTTT. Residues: CAWRTGGLEAFF. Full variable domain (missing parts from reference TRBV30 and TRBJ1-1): SQTIHQWPATLVQPVGSPLSLECTVEGTSNPNLYWYRQAAGRGLQLLFYSVGIGQISSEVPQNLSASRPQDRQFILSSKKLLLSDSGFYLCAWRTGGLEAFFGQGTRLTVV.

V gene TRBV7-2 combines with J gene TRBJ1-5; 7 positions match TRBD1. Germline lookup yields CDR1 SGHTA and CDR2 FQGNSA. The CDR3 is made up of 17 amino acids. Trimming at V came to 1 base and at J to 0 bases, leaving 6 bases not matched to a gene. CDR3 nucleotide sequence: TGTGCCAGCAGCTTAGACAGGGGACCTAATAGCAATCAGCCCCAGCATTTT. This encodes CASSLDRGPNSNQPQHF.

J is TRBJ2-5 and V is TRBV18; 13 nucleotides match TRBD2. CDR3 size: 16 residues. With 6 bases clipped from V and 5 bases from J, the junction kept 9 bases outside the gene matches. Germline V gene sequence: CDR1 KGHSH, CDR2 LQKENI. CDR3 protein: CASSRSGTSGTETQYF. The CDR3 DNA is TGTGCCAGCTCGCGCTCCGGGACTAGCGGGACGGAGACCCAGTACTTC.

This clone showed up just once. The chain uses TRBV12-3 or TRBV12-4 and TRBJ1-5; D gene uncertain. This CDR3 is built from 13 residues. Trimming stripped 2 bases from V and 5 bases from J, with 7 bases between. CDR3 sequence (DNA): TGTGCCAGCAGTTTAACGGAAGATCAGCCCCAGCATTTT. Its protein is CASSLTEDQPQHF.

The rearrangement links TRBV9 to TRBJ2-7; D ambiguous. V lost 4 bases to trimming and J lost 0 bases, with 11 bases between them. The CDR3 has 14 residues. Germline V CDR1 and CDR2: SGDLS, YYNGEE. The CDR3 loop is CASSPGQVSYEQYF. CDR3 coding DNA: TGTGCCAGCAGCCCCGGGCAGGTCTCCTACGAGCAGTACTTC.